The clone carrying this T cell receptor beta chain was seen a single time. Its antigen is not identified. Assay used: immunoSEQ multiplex PCR; TCRdb lists only in-frame clones, some missing. The repertoire includes fewer than 120,000 clones, roughly nine tenths of them detected once, and 0.27% sits in the top ten. This record belongs to a study of OX40 agonist ivuxolimab in advanced cancers. General study results and limits: Averaged across samples, CD8+ T cells carried more expanded clones than CD4+ did. Partial responders at 0.1-3.0 mg/kg showed near-lowest clonal expansion.

CDR3 length: 20 amino acids. This receptor was obtained from an adult with an advanced solid tumor such as melanoma, head and neck, liver or kidney cancer. This chain joins TRBV21-1 and TRBJ2-3; TRBD2 is the table's D call, not checked against the DNA. TRBV21-1 is annotated as a pseudogene. Sequenced here: CD4+ or CD8+ T cells sorted from blood, sampled in a trial of the OX40 agonist ivuxolimab. CDR3 sequence: CASSSPAGLAGKTHTDTQYF. CDR3 nucleotides: TGTGCCAGCAGCAGTCCCGCGGGACTAGCGGGAAAGACACACACAGATACGCAGTATTTT.